These T cell receptor beta chains were read from a single sample in a study of shared clonotypes between healthy human individuals. Repertoires were generated with immunoSEQ multiplex PCR, while TCRdb's copy carries only in-frame clones and drops some. The sample carries a few million clones, over 85% recorded once. Sequencing input: naive CD4+ T cells sorted from blood. The receptors were gathered from a man aged 18 to 30 in good health. Both conserved end residues are part of each CDR3. The D gene is left open where the match is weak. Clone size, where shown, is once, few, many, or a class for clones that have expanded.

v_gene	j_gene	d_gene	abundance	CDR3aa	CDR3nt
TRBV6-5	TRBJ2-6	NA	once	CASSSTWGSGANVLTF	TGTGCCAGCAGTTCCACTTGGGGATCTGGGGCCAACGTCCTGACTTTC
TRBV5-1	TRBJ2-1	TRBD2	NA	CASSYGLAGDNEQFF	TGCGCCAGCAGCTACGGACTAGCGGGAGACAATGAGCAGTTCTTC
TRBV29-1	TRBJ1-4	NA	NA	CSVKGGTTNEKLFF	TGCAGCGTTAAAGGGGGTACAACTAATGAAAAACTGTTTTTT
TRBV2	TRBJ2-3	NA	NA	CASRDSGTDTQYF	TGTGCCAGCAGGGACTCCGGCACAGATACGCAGTATTTT
TRBV5-1	TRBJ1-1	NA	few	CASSLIRGSNTEAFF	TGCGCCAGCAGCTTGATTAGGGGATCGAACACTGAAGCTTTCTTT
TRBV11-2	TRBJ2-7	NA	NA	CASSPNKGYTYEQYF	TGTGCCAGCAGCCCAAACAAAGGATACACCTACGAGCAGTACTTC
TRBV7-2	TRBJ2-7	NA	NA	CASSMTSYEQYF	TGTGCCAGCAGCATGACCTCCTACGAGCAGTACTTC
TRBV4-3	TRBJ2-7	NA	NA	CASSQDRVSSYEQYF	TGCGCCAGCAGCCAAGATAGGGTAAGCTCCTACGAGCAGTACTTC
TRBV28	TRBJ1-2	TRBD1	NA	CASSIRDRGAYGYTF	TGTGCCAGCAGTATCCGGGACAGGGGGGCCTATGGCTACACCTTC
TRBV6-1	TRBJ2-7	NA	NA	CASSGRPGGQQYF	TGTGCCAGCAGTGGCCGACCGGGTGGGCAGCAGTACTTC
TRBV30	TRBJ2-5	TRBD2	NA	CAWSPAAGGQTQYF	TGTGCCTGGAGTCCCGCGGCGGGAGGTCAGACCCAGTACTTC
TRBV5-1	TRBJ1-2	TRBD1	once	CASSPGTGEIYGYTF	TGCGCCAGCAGCCCGGGGACAGGGGAAATCTATGGCTACACCTTC
TRBV5-4	TRBJ2-5	TRBD2	NA	CASSPEGLAGEETQYF	TGTGCCAGCAGCCCGGAGGGACTAGCGGGCGAAGAGACCCAGTACTTC
TRBV6-1	TRBJ1-5	NA	NA	CAEGGNQPQHF	TGTGCAGAAGGGGGCAATCAGCCCCAGCATTTT
TRBV19	TRBJ2-3	TRBD2	NA	CASSTTSGGGTDTQYF	TGTGCCAGTAGTACGACTAGCGGGGGGGGCACAGATACGCAGTATTTT
TRBV10-1	TRBJ2-3	NA	NA	CASSTGPSTDTQYF	TGCGCCAGCAGTACCGGGCCAAGCACAGATACGCAGTATTTT
TRBV7-2	TRBJ2-7	NA	NA	CASSRMGSGNSYEQYF	TGTGCCAGCAGCCGCATGGGTAGCGGAAACTCCTACGAGCAGTACTTC